These T cell receptor beta chains were read from a single sample in a study of T cell responses to AZD1222 COVID-19 vaccine. Generated by immunoSEQ multiplex PCR, the TCRdb table keeps only in-frame clones and is missing some. Among roughly 150,000 clones listed, roughly 91% were seen once. The sample was peripheral blood, taken 28 days after the second AZD1222 dose. These receptors were obtained from an adult who received the AZD1222 COVID-19 vaccine. CDR3s include the opening cysteine and the closing phenylalanine or tryptophan. Fields, in order: V gene, clone size, J gene, CDR3 protein. Only some rows state a clone size, as once, few, many or a class for expanded clones.

v_gene: TRBV5-6; abundance: -; j_gene: TRBJ2-3; CDR3aa: CASSLAGATDTQYF
v_gene: TRBV28; abundance: -; j_gene: TRBJ2-7; CDR3aa: CASSLKPSGNLGYEQYF
v_gene: TRBV19; abundance: -; j_gene: TRBJ1-6; CDR3aa: CASSTSRLNNSPLHF
v_gene: TRBV3-1/TRBV3-2; abundance: -; j_gene: TRBJ2-7; CDR3aa: CASSQPIGTSFYEQYF
v_gene: TRBV9; abundance: -; j_gene: TRBJ1-4; CDR3aa: CASSRQGAPSEKLFF
v_gene: TRBV2; abundance: -; j_gene: TRBJ1-5; CDR3aa: CASSRGQSSLAQHF
v_gene: TRBV2; abundance: -; j_gene: TRBJ2-2; CDR3aa: CASTATGRTGELFF
v_gene: TRBV4-2; abundance: few; j_gene: TRBJ2-7; CDR3aa: CASSQAEGTYEQYF
v_gene: TRBV5-5; abundance: -; j_gene: TRBJ2-3; CDR3aa: CASSLRVVPDTQYF
v_gene: TRBV19; abundance: -; j_gene: TRBJ2-5; CDR3aa: CASSSGWGTQETQYF
v_gene: TRBV2; abundance: -; j_gene: TRBJ1-2; CDR3aa: CASSLQPGDYGYTF
v_gene: TRBV5-6; abundance: once; j_gene: TRBJ2-7; CDR3aa: CASSLLGTGPFGYEQYF
v_gene: TRBV11-1; abundance: -; j_gene: TRBJ2-7; CDR3aa: CASTRGGTRQYF
v_gene: TRBV7-8; abundance: -; j_gene: TRBJ1-5; CDR3aa: CASSHLAPRSNQPQHF
v_gene: TRBV19; abundance: -; j_gene: TRBJ1-1; CDR3aa: CASSPRTGGGFFF
v_gene: TRBV7-3; abundance: -; j_gene: TRBJ1-1; CDR3aa: CASAPGVGTEAFF
v_gene: TRBV9; abundance: once; j_gene: TRBJ2-1; CDR3aa: CASSVAPGNEQFF
v_gene: TRBV5-4; abundance: -; j_gene: TRBJ2-5; CDR3aa: CASTWVGSQETQYF
v_gene: TRBV7-8; abundance: -; j_gene: TRBJ2-1; CDR3aa: CASRGGQGFNEQFF
v_gene: TRBV30; abundance: -; j_gene: TRBJ2-7; CDR3aa: CAWSGTDDYEQYF
v_gene: TRBV2; abundance: -; j_gene: TRBJ1-6; CDR3aa: CASSEAQGRFSPLHF
v_gene: TRBV5-1; abundance: -; j_gene: TRBJ1-1; CDR3aa: CASSLEAQGPEAFF
v_gene: TRBV10-1; abundance: few; j_gene: TRBJ2-7; CDR3aa: CASSLGQGDYEQYF
v_gene: TRBV5-4; abundance: -; j_gene: TRBJ2-7; CDR3aa: CASSLGLAGTYEQYF
v_gene: TRBV27; abundance: -; j_gene: TRBJ2-3; CDR3aa: CASGKDRDRTDTQYF
v_gene: TRBV11-2; abundance: once; j_gene: TRBJ2-1; CDR3aa: CASSLVASALLNEQFF
v_gene: TRBV9; abundance: -; j_gene: TRBJ1-1; CDR3aa: CASSVAGDTEAFF
v_gene: TRBV30; abundance: -; j_gene: TRBJ1-6; CDR3aa: CAWGQGWNSPLHF
v_gene: TRBV27; abundance: -; j_gene: TRBJ1-2; CDR3aa: CASKGGGYEGYGYTF
v_gene: TRBV5-5; abundance: -; j_gene: TRBJ1-1; CDR3aa: CASSFIGGTEAFF
v_gene: TRBV13; abundance: -; j_gene: TRBJ1-1; CDR3aa: CASSPDRTEAFF
v_gene: TRBV5-1; abundance: -; j_gene: TRBJ2-6; CDR3aa: CASSLGERLSGANVLTF
v_gene: TRBV5-1; abundance: -; j_gene: TRBJ2-3; CDR3aa: CASSLELLLDTQYF
v_gene: TRBV2; abundance: -; j_gene: TRBJ2-1; CDR3aa: CARRSTGTSYNEQFF
v_gene: TRBV5-1; abundance: -; j_gene: TRBJ2-1; CDR3aa: CASSLDSGVFGYEQFF
v_gene: TRBV7-2; abundance: few; j_gene: TRBJ1-5; CDR3aa: CASSLFQGRDQPQHF
v_gene: TRBV5-8; abundance: -; j_gene: TRBJ1-2; CDR3aa: CASSPRDRGRRYGYTF
v_gene: TRBV4-2; abundance: -; j_gene: TRBJ1-1; CDR3aa: CASSHKGEAFF
v_gene: TRBV21-1; abundance: -; j_gene: TRBJ2-7; CDR3aa: CASSSRWGLAGMSRPYEQYF
v_gene: TRBV28; abundance: -; j_gene: TRBJ1-1; CDR3aa: CASRTDVEAFF
v_gene: TRBV5-6; abundance: -; j_gene: TRBJ1-1; CDR3aa: CASSWGQLNTEAFF
v_gene: TRBV5-1; abundance: -; j_gene: TRBJ1-5; CDR3aa: CASSFGNSDQPQHF
v_gene: TRBV4-1; abundance: -; j_gene: TRBJ1-3; CDR3aa: CASSQERLRDSGNTIYF
v_gene: TRBV28; abundance: -; j_gene: TRBJ1-1; CDR3aa: CASREIIDTEAFF
v_gene: TRBV5-1; abundance: -; j_gene: TRBJ1-3; CDR3aa: CASSPGASGNTIYF
v_gene: TRBV7-6; abundance: -; j_gene: TRBJ2-2; CDR3aa: CASSQTGLAGTGELFF
v_gene: TRBV7-9; abundance: -; j_gene: TRBJ1-1; CDR3aa: CASRSVGSPLNTEAFF
v_gene: TRBV18; abundance: -; j_gene: TRBJ1-2; CDR3aa: CASSPLRQGPVSNYGYTF
v_gene: TRBV6-1; abundance: -; j_gene: TRBJ1-1; CDR3aa: CASSQGASFTEAFF
v_gene: TRBV6-5; abundance: -; j_gene: TRBJ2-3; CDR3aa: CASSPGTRSTDTQYF
v_gene: TRBV2; abundance: few; j_gene: TRBJ2-7; CDR3aa: CASIGLAGEGVQYF
v_gene: TRBV14; abundance: -; j_gene: TRBJ1-6; CDR3aa: CASSRGGYNSPLHF
v_gene: TRBV5-4; abundance: -; j_gene: TRBJ2-3; CDR3aa: CASSPRGPGARTDTQYF
v_gene: TRBV30; abundance: few; j_gene: TRBJ2-7; CDR3aa: CAWSVRVHEQYF
v_gene: TRBV11-1; abundance: once; j_gene: TRBJ1-2; CDR3aa: CASSLLSENGYTF
v_gene: TRBV30; abundance: -; j_gene: TRBJ1-5; CDR3aa: CAWSLIGSNQPQHF
v_gene: TRBV5-6; abundance: -; j_gene: TRBJ2-3; CDR3aa: CASSLPSGRTDTQYF
v_gene: TRBV6-6; abundance: once; j_gene: TRBJ2-3; CDR3aa: CASRGVRTDTQYF
v_gene: TRBV5-1; abundance: -; j_gene: TRBJ2-1; CDR3aa: CASSPGASPRGLNNEQFF